This is a list of T cell receptor beta chains from one sample in a study of T cells in Graves' hyperthyroidism and ophthalmopathy. In TCRdb, the multiplex PCR reads were re-called with MiXCR into one record per CDR3 protein. The sample contains more than 350,000 distinct CDR3 sequences, 12% to 15% of which appear only once. Sequencing input: blood. Source of these receptors: a woman aged 55-69 years with Graves' ophthalmopathy. Each CDR3 is given with its conserved first and last residue. A D gene is named only where the DNA matches it firmly. A row's size may be missing; if present it is once, few, many or a size class.

d_call | j_call | v_call | clone_size | cdr3_nt | cdr3_aa
- | TRBJ2-7 | TRBV29-1 | many | TGCAGCGTTGAAGATCTTGGCGGGAAGGGCGAGCAGTACTTC | CSVEDLGGKGEQYF
- | TRBJ1-5 | TRBV28 | many | TGTGCCAGCAGGCGGGACACCCCAAGCAATCAGCCCCAGCATTTT | CASRRDTPSNQPQHF
- | TRBJ2-7 | TRBV11-2 | many | TGTGCCAGCAGCTTTACCTACGAGCAGTACTTC | CASSFTYEQYF
- | TRBJ2-1 | TRBV12-3/TRBV12-4 | few | TGTGCCAGCAGCGGGGTTTCCTACAATGAGCAGTTCTTC | CASSGVSYNEQFF
TRBD2 | TRBJ2-1 | TRBV9 | - | TGTGCCAGCAGCGTAGGGAAGTGGGAGGGTAATGAGCAGTTCTTC | CASSVGKWEGNEQFF
- | TRBJ2-5 | TRBV7-2 | few | TGTGCCAGCAGCTCTCGAGGCGGGGTCCCGGAGACCCAGTACTTC | CASSSRGGVPETQYF
TRBD1 | TRBJ2-1 | TRBV11-2 | few | TGTGCCAGCAGCTTAGATCTGGGGACAGGGATTTTCAATGAGCAGTTCTTC | CASSLDLGTGIFNEQFF
- | TRBJ2-2 | TRBV5-1 | many | TGCGCCAGCAGCTTGGTGGTCAACCCGAACACCGGGGAGCTGTTTTTT | CASSLVVNPNTGELFF
- | TRBJ2-1 | TRBV6-9 | - | TGTGCCAGCAGTTCCCCGTCTTCTGAGCAGTTCTTC | CASSSPSSEQFF
TRBD1 | TRBJ2-3 | TRBV6-2/TRBV6-3 | - | TGTGCCAGCACCGACAGGGGAAGTCCAGATACGCAGTATTTT | CASTDRGSPDTQYF
- | TRBJ2-5 | TRBV19 | few | TGTGCCAGTAGTGTCAGCGGGCAAGAGACCCAGTACTTC | CASSVSGQETQYF
- | TRBJ2-5 | TRBV5-4 | - | TGTGCCAGCAGCTTAAAGGGAAGAGAGACCCAGTACTTC | CASSLKGRETQYF
- | TRBJ2-6 | TRBV6-5 | - | TGTGCCAGCAGTTACTCTACGACTGCCGCCCACTCTGGGGCCAACGTCCTGACTTTC | CASSYSTTAAHSGANVLTF
- | TRBJ1-1 | TRBV7-9 | - | TGTGCCAGCAGCTCCCTGGGGGGCCGGAACACTGAAGCTTTCTTT | CASSSLGGRNTEAFF
TRBD1 | TRBJ1-2 | TRBV20-1 | many | TGCAGTGCTAGGCGACAGGGAGGCGGCTACACCTTC | CSARRQGGGYTF
- | TRBJ1-1 | TRBV3-1 | many | TGTGCCAGCAGCCAAACAGGGGAAGCTTTCTTT | CASSQTGEAFF
TRBD2 | TRBJ2-7 | TRBV9 | few | TGTGCCAGCAGCGTAGGTCCAGCGGGAGGCGCCTACGAGCAGTACTTC | CASSVGPAGGAYEQYF
TRBD2 | TRBJ2-3 | TRBV11-2 | - | TGTGCCAGCAGCCGGGCGGGAGGGGGCGATACGCAGTATTTT | CASSRAGGGDTQYF
- | TRBJ2-3 | TRBV28 | - | TGTGCCAGCAGTTTATCATGGGGCACAGATACGCAGTATTTT | CASSLSWGTDTQYF
- | TRBJ2-7 | TRBV6-4 | - | TGTGCCAGCAATCGGGACCCCCCGGGCTACGAGCAGTACTTC | CASNRDPPGYEQYF
TRBD2 | TRBJ2-7 | TRBV5-1 | many | TGCGCCAGCAGCTTGGGGGACTACTTCTACGAGCAGTACTTC | CASSLGDYFYEQYF
TRBD1 | TRBJ1-4 | TRBV6-1 | - | TGTGCCAGCAGGGTGGCAGGGGGGACTAATGAAAAACTGTTTTTT | CASRVAGGTNEKLFF
TRBD2 | TRBJ2-1 | TRBV20-1 | many | TGCAGTGCCGGGACTAGCGGAACATCCTACAATGAGCAGTTCTTC | CSAGTSGTSYNEQFF
- | TRBJ2-1 | TRBV19 | - | TGTGCCAGTAGTATACCAGGCCGACTAAATAGTCAGTTCTTC | CASSIPGRLNSQFF
- | TRBJ2-6 | TRBV6-1 | many | TGTGCCAGCAGTGAATTCGACGGGAGCTCTGGGGCCAACGTCCTGACTTTC | CASSEFDGSSGANVLTF
- | TRBJ2-2 | TRBV3-1 | - | TGTGCCAGCAGCCAAGATCGAAGGGCAGTTCCGCCCCGAGGTATCACCGGGGAGCTGTTTTTT | CASSQDRRAVPPRGITGELFF
TRBD1 | TRBJ2-7 | TRBV7-9 | many | TGTGCCAGCAGCTTCCGACAGGGGATCTCCGAGCAGTACTTC | CASSFRQGISEQYF
- | TRBJ2-7 | TRBV12-3/TRBV12-4 | - | TGTGCCAGCAGACTTGGGACCCTATACGAGCAGTACTTC | CASRLGTLYEQYF
TRBD2 | TRBJ2-1 | TRBV11-3 | many | TGTGCCAGCAGCTCTAGCGGGAGAGTCGATGAGCAGTTCTTC | CASSSSGRVDEQFF
- | TRBJ1-5 | TRBV3-1 | many | TGTGCCAGCAGCCAAGATCTCACTCAGCCCCAGCATTTT | CASSQDLTQPQHF
- | TRBJ1-2 | TRBV5-6 | - | TGTGCCAGCAGCTTTCAGACTACGGGGGGCTACACCTTC | CASSFQTTGGYTF
TRBD2 | TRBJ2-2 | TRBV5-1 | - | TGCGCCAGCAGCCCTAGAGGGACTAGCGGGACTAGAGACACCGGGGAGCTGTTTTTT | CASSPRGTSGTRDTGELFF
- | TRBJ2-3 | TRBV11-2 | - | TGTGCCAGCAGTTTAACAGGGCAGGGCGATACGCAGTATTTT | CASSLTGQGDTQYF
TRBD1 | TRBJ1-2 | TRBV5-1 | few | TGCGCCAGCAGCTTGGATTCGGTGACAGGGGTTTTTAGTGGCTACACCTTC | CASSLDSVTGVFSGYTF
TRBD1 | TRBJ2-1 | TRBV3-1 | many | TGTGCCAGCAGCCAGGCGACAGGGGGCTTCTACAATGAGCAGTTCTTC | CASSQATGGFYNEQFF
TRBD1 | TRBJ1-5 | TRBV28 | once | TGTGCCAGCAGCTCACAGGGGGCGCCCCTTCAGCCCCAGCATTTT | CASSSQGAPLQPQHF
TRBD1 | TRBJ1-2 | TRBV28 | many | TGTGCCAGCAGCACTCCGGGACAGGGGTACTATGGCTACACCTTC | CASSTPGQGYYGYTF
TRBD2 | TRBJ2-1 | TRBV28 | many | TGTGCCAGCAGTTTAGGACCCATCAGCGGGAGGCCCAATGAGCAGTTCTTC | CASSLGPISGRPNEQFF
- | TRBJ1-2 | TRBV28 | many | TGTGCCAGCAGTTTACTTGGCCGGGGGGCTGAGGACTATGGCTACACCTTC | CASSLLGRGAEDYGYTF
- | TRBJ2-3 | TRBV28 | - | TGTGCCAGCACCCCAGCAGGTGGGAGATGGACAGATACGCAGTATTTT | CASTPAGGRWTDTQYF
- | TRBJ2-5 | TRBV7-7 | - | TGTGCTAGCAGCCCAAATTGGGCAGGTCAAGAGACCCAGTACTTC | CASSPNWAGQETQYF
- | TRBJ1-4 | TRBV28 | - | TGTGCCAGCAGCTCCGCTGCGGGTAATGAAAAACTGTTTTTT | CASSSAAGNEKLFF
- | TRBJ2-3 | TRBV7-9 | many | TGTGCCAGCAGCTTAGCTACTAGCCGTGGGGGCACAGATACGCAGTATTTT | CASSLATSRGGTDTQYF
TRBD1 | TRBJ1-1 | TRBV18 | many | TGTGCCAGCTCACAACAGGGGTTTGGAGATGAAGCTTTCTTT | CASSQQGFGDEAFF